The 20 T cell receptor beta chains below come from one sample, sequenced in a study of regulatory T cells in long-lasting Graves disease. Arm-PCR of CDR3 regions with iRepertoire HTBI primers generated TCR beta libraries. TCRdb analysed the multiplex PCR reads with MiXCR anew, one entry per CDR3 protein. The table shows a few hundred thousand distinct CDR3 sequences, with over 15% occurring only once. Time point described: newly diagnosed GD, antithyroid drugs for less than 3 months. RNA from PBMCs was the source of the TCR library. This sample was shared with a second study, whose subject was T cells in Graves' hyperthyroidism and ophthalmopathy.

The specimen was peripheral blood mononuclear cells (PBMCs), collected at new diagnosis, from a patient treated with antithyroid drugs. Every receptor here comes from a man aged 40-49 years with Graves disease.

J is TRBJ1-6 and V is TRBV28; the D is unclear. Germline V lookup: CDR1 MDHEN, CDR2 SYDVKM. V was pared by 3 bases and J by 7 bases, with 13 bases between. This CDR3 spans 15 amino acids. Here the CDR3 reads CASSFLDAGNSPLHF. CDR3 coding DNA: TGTGCCAGCAGTTTTCTCGACGCGGGAAATTCACCCCTCCACTTT.

This clonotype was counted at least ten times. The chain has TRBV6-1 and TRBJ2-4, with TRBD2 matching over 10 bases. The V segment lost 6 bases and the J segment 7 bases; nucleotides outside the gene matches: 6. Germline-derived CDR1 and CDR2 are MNHNS and SASEGT. This CDR3 comprises 14 residues. CDR3 DNA sequence: TGTGCCAGCAGCCCGGGACTAGCGAACAACATTCAGTACTTC. As protein: CASSPGLANNIQYF.

This clonotype was detected only once. The chain couples TRBV15 to TRBJ2-7; the D is unclear. The CDR3 runs 15 residues. Trimming cost V 0 bases and J 2 bases, with 11 bases left between them. CDR1 LNHNV and CDR2 YYDKDF come from the germline V gene (reference sequence). In nucleotides, the CDR3 is TGTGCCACCAGCAGAGAGAAAGTCGGACCCTACGAGCAGTACTTC. It translates to CATSREKVGPYEQYF.

The CDR3 reads CSSRQGPFDNEQFF. CDR3 DNA: TGCAGCTCCCGACAGGGCCCCTTTGATAATGAGCAGTTCTTC. The chain couples TRBV29-1 to TRBJ2-1; 7 bases are a match to TRBD1. The V gene's germline CDR1 is SQVTM and CDR2 ANQGSEA. Trimming removed 8 bases from V and 7 bases from J; junction bases left unmatched: 14. CDR3 length: 14 residues.

About this clonotype: This may come from a read error, since a much larger clone is one base off. The CDR3: CASRGAGGLVEQYF. CDR3 DNA sequence: TGCGCCAGCAGGGGGGCAGGGGGCCTAGTCGAGCAGTACTTC. The V and J genes are TRBV10-2 and TRBJ2-7; 8 positions match TRBD1. The J segment lost 6 bases and the V segment lost 6 bases, leaving 10 bases of the junction unmatched. This CDR3 is built from 14 residues. CDR1 and CDR2 (germline): WSHSY, SAAADI.

Turning to this clonotype: A much larger clone lies a single base off, so this may be a read error. The chain combines TRBV28 with TRBJ2-5; tentative D call: TRBD1 (6 bases). V lost 5 bases and J 9 bases, leaving 19 bases between the germline ends. The germline gives CDR1 MDHEN, CDR2 SYDVKM. This CDR3 spans 14 amino acids. The CDR3 sequence: CASSGSGALEAQYF. CDR3 nucleotide sequence: TGTGCCAGCAGTGGGTCAGGGGCGTTGGAGGCCCAGTACTTC.

This clonotype was counted ten times or more. The rearrangement links TRBV20-1 to TRBJ2-3, with TRBD2 matching 12 bases. Germline CDR1 DFQATT, CDR2 SNEGSKA (reference sequence). The CDR3 has 15 residues. With V trimmed by 3 bases and J by 5 bases, 6 bases remained unmatched. The CDR3 sequence is CSARASGGAGDTQYF. As DNA, the CDR3 is TGCAGTGCTAGGGCTAGCGGGGGGGCGGGAGATACGCAGTATTTT.

The chain couples TRBV28 to TRBJ1-2, with D perhaps matching TRBD1 (5 bases). Trimming left V 5 bases short and J 7 bases short, with 14 bases between. The germline V gene has CDR1 MDHEN and CDR2 SYDVKM. The length of the CDR3 is 13 residues. In DNA form, the CDR3 reads TGTGCCAGCAGTGTCGACAGCCTGGCTGGCTACACCTTC. It codes for CASSVDSLAGYTF.

This clonotype occurred many times. The rearrangement links TRBV18 to TRBJ2-7; 8 nucleotides line up with TRBD1. CDR1 and CDR2 (germline): KGHSH, LQKENI. There are 12 residues in the CDR3. Losses at the gene ends were 4 bases for V and 9 bases for J; bases not matched to a gene: 5. CDR3 DNA sequence: TGTGCCAGCTCACACGACAGGGGAGGGCAGTACTTC. Encoded protein: CASSHDRGGQYF.

There are many counts of this clonotype. The genes are TRBV7-9 and TRBJ2-3; 12 bases are a match to TRBD2. V lost 4 bases to trimming and J lost 5 bases; unmatched junction nucleotides: 4. This CDR3 region has 15 residues. CDR1 and CDR2 (germline): SEHNR, FQNEAQ (reference sequence). The CDR3 protein is CASSSLAGGRDTQYF. The CDR3 DNA follows: TGTGCCAGCAGCTCGCTAGCGGGGGGGCGAGATACGCAGTATTTT.

The chain uses TRBV19 and TRBJ1-1; 8 positions agree with TRBD1. This CDR3 region has 18 residues. Germline trimming cut 7 bases from V and 8 bases from J; bases unmatched to any gene: 24. Germline V gene lookup returns CDR1 LNHDA and CDR2 SQIVND (reference sequence). CDR3 loop: CASTQWGKTGALRGEAFF. As DNA, the CDR3 is TGTGCCAGTACCCAGTGGGGGAAGACAGGGGCGCTCCGAGGGGAAGCTTTCTTT.

Worth noting for this clonotype: It may be a read error: a sequence one base away is much more abundant. The V and J genes are TRBV20-1 and TRBJ1-6, with 10 bases that match TRBD1. Germline loops: CDR1 DFQATT, CDR2 SNEGSKA (reference sequence). CDR3 length: 18 amino acids. CDR3 nucleotides: TGCAGTGCTAGGGTTCCCGGGACAGGGGTTTCGGGTAATTCACCCCCCCACTTT. Its translation is CSARVPGTGVSGNSPPHF.

This clonotype was observed at least ten times. V and J are TRBV7-9 and TRBJ2-3; TRBD1 is a possible D gene (5 bases). The germline V gene has CDR1 SEHNR and CDR2 FQNEAQ (reference sequence). This CDR3 has 15 residues. Between the trimmed V and J ends, which lost 7 bases and 5 bases, there was a span of 19 bases. The CDR3 bases are TGTGCCAGCACCCCAGTGGGGCTAAAGTTAGATACGCAGTATTTT. Translation: CASTPVGLKLDTQYF. Combining the CDR3 with reference TRBV7-9 and TRBJ2-3 gives the whole variable domain DTGVSQNPRHKITKRGQNVTFRCDPISEHNRLYWYRQTLGQGPEFLTYFQNEAQLEKSRLLSDRFSAERPKGSFSTLEIQRTEQGDSAMYLCASTPVGLKLDTQYFGPGTRLTVL.

Details on this clonotype: The CDR3 does not close with the conserved phenylalanine or tryptophan, likely indicating a read error. The CDR3 here is CASSRPGALTEAFL. CDR3 sequence (DNA): TGTGCCAGCAGTCGGCCCGGGGCACTCACTGAAGCTTTCCTT. The chain employs TRBV7-9 and TRBJ1-1; D is possibly TRBD1 (5 bases). This CDR3 contains 14 residues. Per the germline V gene, CDR1 is SEHNR and CDR2 is FQNEAQ (reference sequence). Trimming stripped 6 bases from V and 4 bases from J, with 15 bases between.

Concerning this clonotype: A much larger clone lies a single base off, so this may be a read error. The chain is built from TRBV7-2 and TRBJ2-1, with 7 positions matching TRBD1. Germline V CDR1 and CDR2: SGHTA, FQGNSA. J lost 10 bases, V lost 5 bases, and 14 bases had no gene match. The CDR3 runs 15 residues. CDR3 sequence: CASSRDRDPSYEQFF. CDR3 DNA sequence: TGTGCCAGCAGCAGAGACAGGGACCCTTCCTACGAGCAGTTCTTC.

This clonotype showed up many times. This rearrangement joins TRBV5-1 to TRBJ2-2; either TRBD1 or TRBD2 may supply D (6 bases each). The CDR3 contains 14 residues. V lost 1 base to trimming and J lost 6 bases, with 10 bases between them. Germline V gene sequence: CDR1 SGHRS, CDR2 YFSETQ. CDR3 DNA: TGCGCCAGCAGCTTGTGGGGGGCTCCCGGGGAGCTGTTTTTT. It translates to CASSLWGAPGELFF.

The chain employs TRBV12-5 and TRBJ1-1; TRBD1 might be the D (5 bases). Germline CDR1 reads LGHNT; CDR2 reads FRNRAP. CDR3 size: 13 residues. V lost 1 base and J 10 bases, leaving 13 bases between the germline ends. The CDR3 protein is CASGLGSGARAFF. The CDR3 DNA sequence: TGTGCTAGTGGTTTGGGCTCCGGGGCGCGAGCTTTCTTT.

This clonotype was detected ten times or more. This sequence joins TRBV7-9 and TRBJ2-5; D is perhaps TRBD2 (6 bases). Trimming cost V 3 bases and J 1 base, with 9 bases left between them. The CDR3 covers 14 residues. Germline-derived CDR1 and CDR2 are SEHNR and FQNEAQ (reference sequence). CDR3 sequence reads: CASSLMTSQETQYF. The CDR3 DNA reads as TGTGCCAGCAGCTTGATGACTAGCCAAGAGACCCAGTACTTC.

This sequence joins TRBV9 and TRBJ2-6; possibly TRBD1 or TRBD2 for D (5 bases each). Trimming stripped 3 bases from V and 0 bases from J, with 16 bases between. Germline CDR1 is SGDLS and CDR2 is YYNGEE. The CDR3 extends over 18 amino acids. The CDR3 DNA sequence: TGTGCCAGCAGCGGGGGCTTTTGGGGGAGCTCTGGGGCCAACGTCCTGACTTTC. Its protein is CASSGGFWGSSGANVLTF.

The chain uses TRBV14 and TRBJ2-6; a possible D gene is TRBD2 (5 bases). Per the germline V gene, CDR1 is SGHDN and CDR2 is FVKESK. This CDR3 is 18 amino acids long. Trimming cost V 1 base and J 1 base, with 14 bases left between them. CDR3 in amino acids: CASSQAGWDFSGANVLTF. Written as DNA, the CDR3 is TGTGCCAGCAGCCAAGCGGGGTGGGATTTTTCTGGGGCCAACGTCCTGACTTTC. Complete variable domain (other parts from reference TRBV14 and TRBJ2-6): EAGVTQFPSHSVIEKGQTVTLRCDPISGHDNLYWYRRVMGKEIKFLLHFVKESKQDESGMPNNRFLAERTGGTYSTLKVQPAELEDSGVYFCASSQAGWDFSGANVLTFGAGSRLTVL.